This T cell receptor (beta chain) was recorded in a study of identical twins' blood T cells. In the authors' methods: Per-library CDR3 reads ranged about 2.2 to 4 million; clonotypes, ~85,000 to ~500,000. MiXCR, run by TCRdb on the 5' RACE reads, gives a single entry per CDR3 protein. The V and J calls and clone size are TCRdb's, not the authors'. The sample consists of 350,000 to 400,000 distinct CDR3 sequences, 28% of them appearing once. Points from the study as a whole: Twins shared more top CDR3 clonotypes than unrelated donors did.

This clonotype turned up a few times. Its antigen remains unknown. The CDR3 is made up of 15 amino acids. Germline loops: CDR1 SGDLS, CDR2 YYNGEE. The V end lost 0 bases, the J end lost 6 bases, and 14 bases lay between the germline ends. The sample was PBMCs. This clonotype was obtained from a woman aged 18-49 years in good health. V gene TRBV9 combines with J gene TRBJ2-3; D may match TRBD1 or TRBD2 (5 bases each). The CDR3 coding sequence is TGTGCCAGCAGCGTAGCGGGGCCCGATACCGATACGCAGTATTTT. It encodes CASSVAGPDTDTQYF.